This T cell receptor (beta chain) appears in the sequencing data of a study of CD8+CD57+ T cells in acquired aplastic anemia. In the study overall: Across the sorted CD4+ and CD8+ cells, DNA amounts averaged approximately 3.1 ug. Whole-study results and caveats: Sharing between patients and controls was observed for twenty-nine CD8+ CDR3 sequences. Patients versus controls showed no significant CD8+ Simpson's diversity difference.

Using genomic DNA as the template, TCR beta VDJ and CDR3 profiling was carried out. Each CDR3 protein is one row after TCRdb ran MiXCR on the reads. The sample carries 100,000 to 150,000 distinct CDR3 sequences, about 40% recorded once. Comment on this clonotype: Its matching antigen is unknown.

Germline V gene lookup returns CDR1 SNHLY and CDR2 FYNNEI. Trimming at V came to 6 bases and at J to 6 bases, leaving 7 bases not matched to a gene. This CDR3 region has 14 residues. Source material: sorted CD4+, CD8+, or CD8+CD57+ T cells (not recorded which) from PBMCs. The chain is built from TRBV2 and TRBJ1-5; 8 bases fit TRBD1. This TCR came from a human donor in good health, serving as a control. CDR3 bases: TGTGCCAGCAGCTTAGACAGGGGAGTTCAGCCCCAGCATTTT. It codes for CASSLDRGVQPQHF.